What follows describes a single T cell receptor (beta chain). Its antigen has not been determined. Base quality data are lacking; no much larger clone is found one base away. The data are from a study of beta chain features in type 1 diabetes (dated by TCRdb to between 2018 and 2020). In the study overall: No differences in mean age, gender distribution, total cell number or subset yield were found between patients and healthy donors. Across all samples, approximately 100 million sorted cells were examined, and cell number per subset correlated strongly with RNA yield. The study compared TCRB repertoires of sorted circulating CD4+ T cell subsets between recently diagnosed type 1 diabetes patients and matched healthy donors. Whereas all 28 donors provided naive and central memory subsets, regulatory and stem cell-like memory subsets were isolated from just 8 patients and about 8 healthy donors.

The full study reports these points: Naive, central memory and regulatory TCRB repertoires appeared to be more similar among patients than among healthy donors. Because cDNA rather than genomic DNA was sequenced, highly expressing activated cells could have been over-represented, although no difference in activation and CD3 levels was found between groups. Fewer insertions and more nucleotide deletions at VDJ recombination sites were observed in patients with type 1 diabetes, implying thymic rearrangement abnormalities. Shorter templates might be favored by PCR, yet because patient and control samples were amplified and corrected together, any such skew would affect both groups equally. HLA sub-analyses involved small numbers of individuals, so any influence of HLA type on TCRB rearrangement remained unresolved. In all four CD4+ subsets, TCRB CDR3 length was moderately but significantly shorter in type 1 diabetes patients.

Inclusive of the bounding cysteine and phenylalanine, the CDR3 is 12 residues long. Only the CDR3 region is kept as DNA, spanning 36 bases read in frame from base 1. In the germline V gene (reference sequence), CDR1 corresponds to MNHNY and CDR2 to SVGAGI. The V and J ends are trimmed by 2 bases and 7 bases, leaving 5 bases between them. From each donor, a single peripheral blood sample of about 100 mL on average was drawn into heparinised tubes. A BD FACSAria II and a panel including CD45RO, CCR7, CD25, CD127, CD95 and CD27 were used to sort naive, central memory, regulatory and stem cell-like memory CD4+ T cells. A purity above 98% was achieved for all sorted populations. PBMCs were isolated right away by Lymphoprep density gradient centrifugation and were stained directly, without culture. So that batch effects would be minimized, each experiment stained and sorted samples in pairs, pairing one healthy donor with one patient.

The entire isolated RNA was reverse transcribed using the High Capacity cDNA Reverse Transcription Kit, and thus expressed TCRB transcripts were sequenced. Deep immunoSEQ sequencing was performed on naive, central memory and regulatory T cell samples, with an average of around 3.4 million total reads per sample. Sorted cells were lysed in RLT buffer and RNA was extracted with DNase-treated RNeasy Micro or Mini kits, depending on cell number. To prevent cross-contamination, every cell subset was processed on its own, while patient and healthy donor samples were processed together. The immunoSEQ multiplex PCR was used to amplify TCRB sequences from cDNA, yielding 87-bp fragments that span the CDR3 region. Amplicons were sequenced on the Illumina HiSeq platform. On the study's bioinformatics: Synthetic template baselines were used to correct PCR bias computationally, reads within Hamming distance 2 were collapsed together, and singletons that could not be merged were discarded. Reads were aligned to IMGT to assign V, D and J genes, CDR3 length, and insertions or deletions at six rearrangement sites. Within each subset, clonotype counts were normalized to sorted cell number, and only after that were true diversity and Gini coefficients computed with the tcR R package. The overlap coefficient, calculated on TCRB nucleotide sequences, was used to quantify repertoire sharing. Imported from immuneACCESS, the table was reduced by TCRdb to in-frame sequences with V and J called. These copies leave out some clones; in studies compared against another copy, an unresolved V gene accounts for under half, and the cause of the remainder is not known. D and trimming come from the DNA, and the V and J calls and clone size come from that table. The sample has some 370,000 clones on record, around 9.6% of them singletons. The ten largest clones represent less than 0.65% of the sample.

The rearrangement joined TRBV6-6 to TRBJ1-4; the D gene identity is not certain. The specimen was central memory CD4+ T cells from blood. The TCR originated in a man aged 25 to 45 with type 1 diabetes. The CDR3 protein: CASSYGSEKLFF. The nucleotides are TGTGCCAGCAGTTACGGGAGTGAAAAACTGTTTTTT.